This is a list of T cell receptor beta chains from one sample in a study of blood T cell repertoires in COVID-19. Only in-frame clones appear in the TCRdb table, and some are missing; sequencing was by immunoSEQ multiplex PCR. Counted here are hundreds of thousands of clones, 75% to 90% occurring once; the ten biggest clones make up 2% to 3%. Sequencing was done on a sample of PBMCs or T cells enriched from blood (not recorded which). These receptors came from a woman aged 45 to 65 who had recovered from COVID-19. CDR3s include the opening cysteine and the closing phenylalanine or tryptophan. A D gene is named only where the DNA matches it firmly. Rows give clone size only sometimes, using once, few, many, or a class for an expanded clone.

cdr3_nt | cdr3_aa | v_call | d_call | j_call | clone_size
TGTGCCAGCAGTTCCCAGGCCTATGGCTACACCTTC | CASSSQAYGYTF | TRBV12-3/TRBV12-4 | . | TRBJ1-2 | .
TGTGCCAGCAGCACTGGGACTAGCGGGGGCGAGACCCAGTACTTC | CASSTGTSGGETQYF | TRBV7-3 | TRBD2 | TRBJ2-5 | .
TGTGCCAGCAGTCGATTAACCGGGACAGGGGATGGCTACACCTTC | CASSRLTGTGDGYTF | TRBV2 | TRBD1 | TRBJ1-2 | .
TGTGCCAGCAGTCTAGACTTGATTCTAGCCAAAAACATTCAGTACTTC | CASSLDLILAKNIQYF | TRBV6-2/TRBV6-3 | . | TRBJ2-4 | .
TGCGCCAGCAGACTAGCGGGGGGCCCCTACGAGCAGTACTTC | CASRLAGGPYEQYF | TRBV10-2 | TRBD2 | TRBJ2-7 | .
TGTGCCAGCAGCTTAGCCCTAGCGGGAGCGGAAGAGACCCAGTACTTC | CASSLALAGAEETQYF | TRBV5-6 | TRBD2 | TRBJ2-5 | .
TGCGCCAGCGGCGGACTAGCGGGGGTTAATGAGCAGTTCTTC | CASGGLAGVNEQFF | TRBV10-2 | TRBD2 | TRBJ2-1 | .
TGTGCCAGTAGTTTAGTCGAGGGGACAGCAAATCAGCCCCAGCATTTT | CASSLVEGTANQPQHF | TRBV19 | TRBD1 | TRBJ1-5 | .
TGTGCCACCAGCAGTGGCAGGGTTTTGGGGCAGCCCCAGCATTTT | CATSSGRVLGQPQHF | TRBV15 | . | TRBJ1-5 | .
TGTGCCAGCTCCATGACAGGGAACGCGGTATTTATGAATGAAAAACTGTTTTTT | CASSMTGNAVFMNEKLFF | TRBV18 | TRBD1 | TRBJ1-4 | .
TGTGCCAGCACAGGTAGCGGGGGGGCCACCGGGGAGCTGTTTTTT | CASTGSGGATGELFF | TRBV9 | TRBD2 | TRBJ2-2 | .
TGTGCCAGCAGCTTAGGAGACTATGGCTACACCTTC | CASSLGDYGYTF | TRBV5-6 | . | TRBJ1-2 | .
TGCGCCAGCAGCTTTGGGAACAGGGTTAATGAAAAACTGTTTTTT | CASSFGNRVNEKLFF | TRBV5-1 | . | TRBJ1-4 | .
TGTGCCTGGTACCGGGACAGGGGGCGAGCTGGGGCCAACGTCCTGACTTTC | CAWYRDRGRAGANVLTF | TRBV30 | TRBD1 | TRBJ2-6 | .
TGTGCCAGCAGCTTAGTAGGGCAGGGCTACGAGCAGTACTTC | CASSLVGQGYEQYF | TRBV7-9 | . | TRBJ2-7 | few
TGCGCCAGCGGGAGGGAGGGATACGAGCAGTACTTC | CASGREGYEQYF | TRBV5-1 | TRBD2 | TRBJ2-7 | .
TGCAGCGTTCGGAGGGGCAATGAAAAACTGTTTTTT | CSVRRGNEKLFF | TRBV29-1 | . | TRBJ1-4 | .
TGTGCCAGCAGCTCCCGGCCCCCCGGACAGGGGAACACTGAAGCTTTCTTT | CASSSRPPGQGNTEAFF | TRBV7-7 | TRBD1 | TRBJ1-1 | .
TGTGCCAGCTCAACGGGGAGATCAGAGACCCAGTACTTC | CASSTGRSETQYF | TRBV18 | . | TRBJ2-5 | .
TGTGCCAGTAGGGGTGGGCAGTACACTGAAGCTTTCTTT | CASRGGQYTEAFF | TRBV19 | . | TRBJ1-1 | .
TGTGCCAGCAGCTTAGCAGGCCAGACCCAGTACTTC | CASSLAGQTQYF | TRBV11-2 | . | TRBJ2-5 | .
TGTGCCAGCTGGGGGCGACTAGCCCACGAGCAGTACTTC | CASWGRLAHEQYF | TRBV2 | . | TRBJ2-7 | .
TGCGCCAGCAGAAGGACACTAGCGGGGGGCACAGATACGCAGTATTTT | CASRRTLAGGTDTQYF | TRBV5-1 | TRBD2 | TRBJ2-3 | .
TGTGCCAGCAGCTTAGCCGCAGTTTATACTGAAGCTTTCTTT | CASSLAAVYTEAFF | TRBV7-2 | . | TRBJ1-1 | .
TGTGCCAGCAGCTTAGATGGAGGGACTGAAGCTTTCTTT | CASSLDGGTEAFF | TRBV7-2 | . | TRBJ1-1 | few
TGTGCCAGCAGCCAATGGTGGCCTAGCACAGATACGCAGTATTTT | CASSQWWPSTDTQYF | TRBV3-1/TRBV3-2 | . | TRBJ2-3 | .
TGTGCCAGCAGTTCACTAGCGGGAGGTGGCTACGAGCAGTACTTC | CASSSLAGGGYEQYF | TRBV27 | TRBD2 | TRBJ2-7 | .
TGTGCCAGCAGCACACGCAGGAACAATCAGCCCCAGCATTTT | CASSTRRNNQPQHF | TRBV27 | . | TRBJ1-5 | .
TGTGCCTGGAAACCAGGGAAGAACACTGAAGCTTTCTTT | CAWKPGKNTEAFF | TRBV30 | . | TRBJ1-1 | .
TGCGCCAGCAGACCGACTAGCAGGAGCAATCAGCCCCAGCATTTT | CASRPTSRSNQPQHF | TRBV4-1 | . | TRBJ1-5 | few
TGCGCCAGCAGCCCCTTACAGGGGGTCTCGGCTGGGGCCAACGTCCTGACTTTC | CASSPLQGVSAGANVLTF | TRBV5-1 | TRBD1 | TRBJ2-6 | .
TGTGCCAGCAGTTGGGACAGGGGAAAGCACGAGCAGTACTTC | CASSWDRGKHEQYF | TRBV6-5 | TRBD1 | TRBJ2-7 | .
TGTGCCTGGAGTGAGAGTCCCGAATTGCCCCAGCATTTT | CAWSESPELPQHF | TRBV30 | . | TRBJ1-5 | .
TGTGCCAGCAGCCCCACTATCGCAGCTGAGCAGTTCTTC | CASSPTIAAEQFF | TRBV5-6 | . | TRBJ2-1 | .
TGTGCCTGGGGACCCGCAGAAGAGACCCAGTACTTC | CAWGPAEETQYF | TRBV30 | . | TRBJ2-5 | .
TGTGCCAGCAGCTTGGCCAGCTACGAGCAGTACTTC | CASSLASYEQYF | TRBV5-5 | . | TRBJ2-7 | .
TGTGCCAGCAGTTACGGGCAGTTCATGAACACTGAAGCTTTCTTT | CASSYGQFMNTEAFF | TRBV6-6 | . | TRBJ1-1 | once
TGTGCCAGCAGCCAAGACCCCTCTAGCGGGGGAACCTACGAGCAGTACTTC | CASSQDPSSGGTYEQYF | TRBV3-1/TRBV3-2 | TRBD2 | TRBJ2-7 | once
TGTGCCAGCAGCTCCGGACTAGCGCGCCAAGAGACCCAGTACTTC | CASSSGLARQETQYF | TRBV5-4 | TRBD2 | TRBJ2-5 | .
TGTGCCAGCAGCTTCGACAGGGTCCCCTATGGCTACACCTTC | CASSFDRVPYGYTF | TRBV11-3 | TRBD1 | TRBJ1-2 | once
TGTGCCAGCAAGGGGGCCTCTAACACCGGGGAGCTGTTTTTT | CASKGASNTGELFF | TRBV2 | TRBD1 | TRBJ2-2 | .
TGTGCCAGCAGCTTAGAACAGGTGGACATTTATGGCTACACCTTC | CASSLEQVDIYGYTF | TRBV7-9 | . | TRBJ1-2 | few
TGTGCCAGCAGTTCCACCCCGGCTAGCGGCTCCTACGAGCAGTACTTC | CASSSTPASGSYEQYF | TRBV27 | TRBD2 | TRBJ2-7 | .
TGTGCCATCAGGAGACAGAATACGACCTATGGCTACACCTTC | CAIRRQNTTYGYTF | TRBV10-3 | . | TRBJ1-2 | .
TGTGCCAGCTCACCACCGGGACTAGCTTACAATGAGCAGTTCTTC | CASSPPGLAYNEQFF | TRBV18 | TRBD2 | TRBJ2-1 | .
TGTGCCAGCTACTCCCCGGCAGGGAATTCACCCCTCCACTTT | CASYSPAGNSPLHF | TRBV6-5 | . | TRBJ1-6 | .
TGTGCCAGCAGCTTCAGCGGGAGAGTCTACGAGCAGTACTTC | CASSFSGRVYEQYF | TRBV11-2 | TRBD2 | TRBJ2-7 | .
TGTGCCAGCAGCTTAGCCCCAGCGGGAGGGGTTAGGCAGTATTTT | CASSLAPAGGVRQYF | TRBV7-2 | TRBD2 | TRBJ2-3 | .
TGTGCCAGCTCACCCGCGGGACAGGGATTGTCCTACAATGAGCAGTTCTTC | CASSPAGQGLSYNEQFF | TRBV18 | TRBD1 | TRBJ2-1 | .
TGTGCCAGTAGCCCGACAGGGGGCTACTATGGCTACACCTTC | CASSPTGGYYGYTF | TRBV19 | TRBD1 | TRBJ1-2 | .
TGTGCCAGCAGCAAGCGGGAGGGCCGTGCCGGGGAGCTGTTTTTT | CASSKREGRAGELFF | TRBV7-2 | TRBD2 | TRBJ2-2 | .
TGTGCCAGCAAGGGGGAATCACCCCTCCACTTT | CASKGESPLHF | TRBV2 | . | TRBJ1-6 | few
TGTGCCAGCAGTGATACCGGGAGTTCCTACGAGCAGTACTTC | CASSDTGSSYEQYF | TRBV13 | . | TRBJ2-7 | .
TGTGCCAGTGGAGACAGCCCTAGCACAGATACGCAGTATTTT | CASGDSPSTDTQYF | TRBV19 | . | TRBJ2-3 | .
TGTGCCAGTAGTATAGGGACAGGACTCTACGAGCAGTACTTC | CASSIGTGLYEQYF | TRBV19 | TRBD1 | TRBJ2-7 | .
TGCAGCGTTGGGAAAGGACTCGGCTACGAGCAGTACTTC | CSVGKGLGYEQYF | TRBV29-1 | . | TRBJ2-7 | .
TGCGCCAGCAGCTTAACACCCAAGAACACCGGGGAGCTGTTTTTT | CASSLTPKNTGELFF | TRBV5-1 | . | TRBJ2-2 | .
TGTGCCAGCAAGCTGAGGTCGACAGGGCCCTATGGCTACACCTTC | CASKLRSTGPYGYTF | TRBV2 | TRBD1 | TRBJ1-2 | .
TGTGCCAGTAGTATTAGCAGGGCCACCGGGGAGCTGTTTTTT | CASSISRATGELFF | TRBV19 | . | TRBJ2-2 | few
TGTGCCACCCTTCGGGAAATAAGACCTGACTATGGCTACACCTTC | CATLREIRPDYGYTF | TRBV10-3 | . | TRBJ1-2 | .